This TCR beta chain was retrieved from a study of identifying expanded T cells in peripheral blood. V gave up 3 bases and J gave up 5 bases, with 10 bases separating them. The germline V gene encodes CDR1 MRHNA and CDR2 SNTAGT. The CDR3 length is 13 residues. Collection occurred without any documented infections or immune events in donors. This table comes from immunoSEQ multiplex PCR, and its TCRdb copy is limited to in-frame clones, with some not included. The sample holds about 58,000 clones, over 85% seen once. The sequenced sample was blood. This chain joins TRBV6-4 and TRBJ2-5; no clear D gene. The TCR sequence derives from a person between 18 and 75 years old in good health. The CDR3 nucleotides read TGTGCCAGCAGTGAACTGCCCGGGGAGACCCAGTACTTC. It translates to CASSELPGETQYF.